The entry below describes one TCR beta chain. These data belong to a study of OX40 agonist ivuxolimab in advanced cancers. Blood got drawn at baseline, again on cycle 4 day 1, and then on cycle 7 day 1. Using immunoSEQ multiplex PCR, the repertoire was profiled, and TCRdb retains in-frame clones only, with some absent. The sample shows 45,000 to 65,000 clones, around 87% of them seen only once. The length of the CDR3 is 14 residues. Trimming pared 5 bases from V and 2 bases from J, leaving 10 bases between. Germline CDR1 reads SEHNR; CDR2 reads FQNEAQ (reference sequence). Here the sequenced sample was CD4+ or CD8+ T cells sorted from blood, taken in a trial of the OX40 agonist ivuxolimab. The chain employs TRBV7-9 and TRBJ2-1; D is uncertain. The sequence derives from an adult with an advanced solid tumor such as melanoma, head and neck, liver or kidney cancer. The CDR3 DNA is TGTGCCAGCAGCCCCCCGACTGCCTACAATGAGCAGTTCTTC. This sequence encodes CASSPPTAYNEQFF.